This T cell receptor beta chain was retrieved from a study of cytomegalovirus exposure and HLA in healthy donors. Amplification used 60 Vbeta primers and 13 Jbeta primers. The protocol was immunoSEQ multiplex PCR, while the TCRdb copy is restricted to in-frame clones and leaves out a portion. The profile shows about 100,000 clones, roughly 84% of them singletons. The donors comprised healthy bone marrow donors. V was shortened by 7 bases and J by 8 bases, with 18 bases between the two germline ends. The V gene's germline CDR1 is MNHEY and CDR2 SMNVEV (reference sequence). The CDR3 spans 14 residues. J is TRBJ2-1 and V is TRBV27, with TRBD2 as a possible D gene (5 bases). The sequencing sample was made of PBMCs. The sequence derives from a woman under 30 in good health and CMV-seronegative. CDR3 amino acids: CASTRGSSIDEQFF. In DNA form, the CDR3 reads TGTGCCAGCACGAGAGGGAGTTCCATCGATGAGCAGTTCTTC.